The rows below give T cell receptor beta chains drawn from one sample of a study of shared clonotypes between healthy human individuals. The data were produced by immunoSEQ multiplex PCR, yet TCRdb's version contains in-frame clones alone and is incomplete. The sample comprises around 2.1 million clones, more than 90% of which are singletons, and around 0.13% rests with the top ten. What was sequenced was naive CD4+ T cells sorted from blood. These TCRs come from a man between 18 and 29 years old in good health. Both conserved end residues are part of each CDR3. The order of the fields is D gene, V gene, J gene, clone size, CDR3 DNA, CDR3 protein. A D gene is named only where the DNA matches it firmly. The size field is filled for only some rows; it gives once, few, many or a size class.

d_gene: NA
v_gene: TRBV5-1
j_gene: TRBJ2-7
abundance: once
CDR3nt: TGCGCCAGCAGCTTGGAGTTGGCAGGGAGCTACGAGCAGTACTTC
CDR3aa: CASSLELAGSYEQYF

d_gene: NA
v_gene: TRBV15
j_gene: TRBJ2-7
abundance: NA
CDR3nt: TGTGCCACCAGCAGAGATCAGCTGCCCATTTGGGAGCAGTACTTC
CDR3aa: CATSRDQLPIWEQYF

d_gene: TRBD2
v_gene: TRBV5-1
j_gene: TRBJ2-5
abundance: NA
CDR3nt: TGCGCCAGCAGCTTCGGACTAGCGGGGCAAGAGACCCAGTACTTC
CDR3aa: CASSFGLAGQETQYF

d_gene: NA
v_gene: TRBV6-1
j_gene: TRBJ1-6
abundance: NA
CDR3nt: TGTGCCAGCAGTGAAGCAACAGGGCGCTCACCCCTCCACTTT
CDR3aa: CASSEATGRSPLHF

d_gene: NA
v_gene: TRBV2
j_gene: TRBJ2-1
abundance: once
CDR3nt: TGTGCCAGCAATTCAGTGGGGGGTGAGCAGTTCTTC
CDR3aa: CASNSVGGEQFF

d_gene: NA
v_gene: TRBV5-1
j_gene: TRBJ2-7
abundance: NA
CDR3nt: TGCGCCAGCAGCCAATTCTACGAGCAGTACTTC
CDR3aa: CASSQFYEQYF

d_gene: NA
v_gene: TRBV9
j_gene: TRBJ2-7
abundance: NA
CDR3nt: TGTGCCAGCCGTACAAGTTTCTTCGGCTACGAGCAGTACTTC
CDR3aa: CASRTSFFGYEQYF

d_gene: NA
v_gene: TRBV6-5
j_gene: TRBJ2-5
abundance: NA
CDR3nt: TGTGCCAGCAGTTACTCCGGACTGGAATCCTGGGAGACCCAGTACTTC
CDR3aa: CASSYSGLESWETQYF

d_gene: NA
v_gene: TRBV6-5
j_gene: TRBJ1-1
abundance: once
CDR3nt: TGTGCCAGCAGTTACTCATGGCAGTGGAACACTGAAGCTTTCTTT
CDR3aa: CASSYSWQWNTEAFF

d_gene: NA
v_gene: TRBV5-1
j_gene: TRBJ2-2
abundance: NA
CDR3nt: TGCGCCAGCAGCTTTCCGACGGATTCGCAACGGGAGCTGTTTTTT
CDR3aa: CASSFPTDSQRELFF

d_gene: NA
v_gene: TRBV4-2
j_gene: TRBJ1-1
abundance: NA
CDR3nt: TGTGCCAGCAGCCAAAGTGGCAGGGACGTTATAGCTTTCTTT
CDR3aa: CASSQSGRDVIAFF

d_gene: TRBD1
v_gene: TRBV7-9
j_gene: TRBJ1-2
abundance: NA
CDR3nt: TGTGCCAGCAGCTCTGACAGGGCTGGCTACACCTTC
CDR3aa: CASSSDRAGYTF

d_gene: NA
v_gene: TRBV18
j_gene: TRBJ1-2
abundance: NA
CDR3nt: TGTGCCACCTCAGATTCTTGGGGCTATGGCTACACCTTC
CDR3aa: CATSDSWGYGYTF

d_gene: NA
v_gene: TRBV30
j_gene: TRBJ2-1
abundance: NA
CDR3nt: TGTGCCTGGAGGGCTAATGAGCAGTTCTTC
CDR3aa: CAWRANEQFF

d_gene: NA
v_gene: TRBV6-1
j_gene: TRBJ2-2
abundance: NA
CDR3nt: TGTGCCAGCAGTGAATGGACAGACACCGGGGAGCTGTTTTTT
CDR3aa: CASSEWTDTGELFF

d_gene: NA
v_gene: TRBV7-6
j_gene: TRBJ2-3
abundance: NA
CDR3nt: TGTGCCAGCAGCTTAAATGGGCAGGGGGATACGCAGTATTTT
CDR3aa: CASSLNGQGDTQYF

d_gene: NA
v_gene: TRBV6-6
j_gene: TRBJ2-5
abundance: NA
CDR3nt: TGTGCCAGCAGTTACGGGGTGGGGGAGACCCAGTACTTC
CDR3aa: CASSYGVGETQYF

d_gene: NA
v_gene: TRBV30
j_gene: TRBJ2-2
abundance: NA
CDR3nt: TGTGCCTGGAGTCTTATGGGGGAGCTGTTTTTT
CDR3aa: CAWSLMGELFF

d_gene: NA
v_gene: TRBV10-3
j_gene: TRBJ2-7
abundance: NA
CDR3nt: TGTGCCATCAGTACCACAGGAAGCTACGAGCAGTACTTC
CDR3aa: CAISTTGSYEQYF

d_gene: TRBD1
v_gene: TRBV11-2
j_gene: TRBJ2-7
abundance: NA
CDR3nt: TGTGCCAGCAGCTTTTCAGGGGGTTTCTCCTACGAGCAGTACTTC
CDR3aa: CASSFSGGFSYEQYF

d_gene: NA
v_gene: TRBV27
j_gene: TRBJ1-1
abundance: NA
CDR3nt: TGTGCCAGCAGTTTAATAGGGGCAAGGGACACTGAAGCTTTCTTT
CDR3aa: CASSLIGARDTEAFF

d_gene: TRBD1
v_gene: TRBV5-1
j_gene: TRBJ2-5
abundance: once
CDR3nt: TGCGCCAGCAGCTGGGGACAGGGGGCGGTAGGCCAAGAGACCCAGTACTTC
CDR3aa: CASSWGQGAVGQETQYF

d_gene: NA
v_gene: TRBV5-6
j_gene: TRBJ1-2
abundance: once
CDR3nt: TGTGCCAGCAGCCCAGTGGTTAACTATGGCTACACCTTC
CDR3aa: CASSPVVNYGYTF

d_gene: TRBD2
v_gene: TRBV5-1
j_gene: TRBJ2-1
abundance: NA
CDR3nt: TGCGCCAGCAGTCCCCAAAGGACTAGCGGGTACAATGAGCAGTTCTTC
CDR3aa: CASSPQRTSGYNEQFF

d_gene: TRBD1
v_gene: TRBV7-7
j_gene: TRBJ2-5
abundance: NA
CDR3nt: TGTGCTAGCAGCTTAGACAGGGGAGAGACCCAGTACTTC
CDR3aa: CASSLDRGETQYF

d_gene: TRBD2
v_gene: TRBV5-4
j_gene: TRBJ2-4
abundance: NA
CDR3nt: TGTGCCAGCAGCATGGGACTAGCGGGAGTTGGCAAAAACATTCAGTACTTC
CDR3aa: CASSMGLAGVGKNIQYF

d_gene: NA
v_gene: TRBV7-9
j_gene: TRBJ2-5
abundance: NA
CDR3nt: TGTGCCAGCAGACCCCAGACCCAGTACTTC
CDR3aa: CASRPQTQYF

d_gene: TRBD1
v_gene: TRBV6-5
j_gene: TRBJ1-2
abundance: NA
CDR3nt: TGTGCCAGCAGTACAACTATGGACAGGAACTATGGCTACACCTTC
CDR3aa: CASSTTMDRNYGYTF

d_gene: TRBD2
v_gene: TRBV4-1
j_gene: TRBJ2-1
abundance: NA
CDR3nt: TGCGCCAGCAGCCAGACGGGGGGGCGAGGGTCCTACAATGAGCAGTTCTTC
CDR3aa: CASSQTGGRGSYNEQFF

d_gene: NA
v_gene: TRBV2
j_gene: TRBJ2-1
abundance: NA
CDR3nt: TGTGCCAGCAGTGAAGAGGGACGGTACAATGAGCAGTTCTTC
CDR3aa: CASSEEGRYNEQFF

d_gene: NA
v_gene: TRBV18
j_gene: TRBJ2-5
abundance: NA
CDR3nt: TGTGCCAGCTCACTGTTGGGGTCCGAAGAGACCCAGTACTTC
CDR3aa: CASSLLGSEETQYF

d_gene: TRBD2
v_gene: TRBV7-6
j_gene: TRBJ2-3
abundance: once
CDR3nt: TGTGCCAGCAGCTTAGCGCGGGGGGATACGCAGTATTTT
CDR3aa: CASSLARGDTQYF

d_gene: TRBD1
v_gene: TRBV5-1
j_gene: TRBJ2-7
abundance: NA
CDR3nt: TGCGCCAGCACCAAGGACAGGGAGAGCTCCTACGAGCAGTACTTC
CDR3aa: CASTKDRESSYEQYF

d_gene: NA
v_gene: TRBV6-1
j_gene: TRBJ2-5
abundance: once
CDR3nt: TGTGCCAGCAGTGGGGCAGGGAGAGACTTCCGGGAGACCCAGTACTTC
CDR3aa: CASSGAGRDFRETQYF

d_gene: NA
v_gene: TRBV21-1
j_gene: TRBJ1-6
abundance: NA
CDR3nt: TGTGCCAGCAACCGACAGGGAAACGATTCACCCCTCCACTTT
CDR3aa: CASNRQGNDSPLHF

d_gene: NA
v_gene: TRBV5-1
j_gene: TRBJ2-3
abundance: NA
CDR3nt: TGCGCCAGCAGCCAATACACAGATACGCAGTATTTT
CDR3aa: CASSQYTDTQYF

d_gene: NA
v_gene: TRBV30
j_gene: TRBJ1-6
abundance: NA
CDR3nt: TGTGCCTGGAGTACTGGATATAATTCACCCCTCCACTTT
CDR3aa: CAWSTGYNSPLHF

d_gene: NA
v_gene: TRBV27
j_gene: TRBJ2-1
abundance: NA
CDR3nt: TGTGCCAGCAGTCAGGGCCTCGAGCAGTTCTTC
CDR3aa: CASSQGLEQFF

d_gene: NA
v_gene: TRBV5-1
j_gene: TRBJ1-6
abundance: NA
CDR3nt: TGCGCCAGCAGCTCGGGGGATTCACCCCTCCACTTT
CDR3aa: CASSSGDSPLHF

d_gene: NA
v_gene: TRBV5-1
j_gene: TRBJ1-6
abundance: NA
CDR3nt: TGCGCCAGCAGCTTGAATGGAGCACCCCTCCACTTT
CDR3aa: CASSLNGAPLHF

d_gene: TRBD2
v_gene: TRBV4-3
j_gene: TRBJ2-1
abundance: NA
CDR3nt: TGCGCCAGCAGCCAAAGTACCCGCGGGAGTGGCTACAATGAGCAGTTCTTC
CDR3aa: CASSQSTRGSGYNEQFF

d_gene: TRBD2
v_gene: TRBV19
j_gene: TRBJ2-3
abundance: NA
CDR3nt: TGTGCCAGTAGTAGGAGAGGCACTAGCGGGAGTCGGACAGATACGCAGTATTTT
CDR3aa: CASSRRGTSGSRTDTQYF

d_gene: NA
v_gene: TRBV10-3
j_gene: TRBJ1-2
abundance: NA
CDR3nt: TGTGCCATCAGTGATTTTCGGGACGCGAACTATGGCTACACCTTC
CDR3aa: CAISDFRDANYGYTF

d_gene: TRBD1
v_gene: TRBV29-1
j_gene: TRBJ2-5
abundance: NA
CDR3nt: TGCAGCGTCGACAGGGTTGGGGGGACCCAGTACTTC
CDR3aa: CSVDRVGGTQYF

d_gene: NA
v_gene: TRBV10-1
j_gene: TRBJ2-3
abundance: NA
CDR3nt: TGCGCCAGCAGTGCCGAGGTTAACACAGATACGCAGTATTTT
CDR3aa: CASSAEVNTDTQYF

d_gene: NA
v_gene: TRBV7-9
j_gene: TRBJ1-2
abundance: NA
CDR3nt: TGTGCCAGCAGCTTAGATTCCCCCAGGGCTAATAACTATGGCTACACCTTC
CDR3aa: CASSLDSPRANNYGYTF

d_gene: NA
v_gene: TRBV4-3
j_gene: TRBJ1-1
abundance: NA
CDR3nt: TGCGCCAGCAGCCAACAGGGATTATGGGACACTGAAGCTTTCTTT
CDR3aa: CASSQQGLWDTEAFF

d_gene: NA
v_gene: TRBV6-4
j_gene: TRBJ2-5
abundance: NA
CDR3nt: TGTGCCAGCAGTGACTCGGTGGGACACCAGTACTTC
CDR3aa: CASSDSVGHQYF

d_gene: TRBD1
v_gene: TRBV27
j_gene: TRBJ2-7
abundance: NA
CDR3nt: TGTGCCAGCAGTTTAGGGACAGGGAGCTACGAGCAGTACTTC
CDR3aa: CASSLGTGSYEQYF

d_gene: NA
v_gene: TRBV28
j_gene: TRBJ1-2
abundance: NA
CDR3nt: TGTGCCAGCAGTTTAGACAGGACAAACACCTTC
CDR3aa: CASSLDRTNTF

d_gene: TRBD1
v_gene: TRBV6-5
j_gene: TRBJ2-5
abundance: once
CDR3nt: TGTGCCAGCAGGCCCCGGACAGGACAAGAGACCCAGTACTTC
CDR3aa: CASRPRTGQETQYF

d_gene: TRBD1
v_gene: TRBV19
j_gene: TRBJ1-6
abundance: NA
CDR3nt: TGTGCCAGTAGAGAGACAGGGATCAATTCACCCCTCCACTTT
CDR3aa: CASRETGINSPLHF

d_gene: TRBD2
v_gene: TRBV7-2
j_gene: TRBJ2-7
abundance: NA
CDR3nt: TGTGCCAGTTGCCCCGCTAGCGGGTCATACGAGCAGTACTTC
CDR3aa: CASCPASGSYEQYF

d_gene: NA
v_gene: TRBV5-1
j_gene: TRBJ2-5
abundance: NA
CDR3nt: TGCGCCAGCAGCGGGGGTCAAGAGACCCAGTACTTC
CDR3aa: CASSGGQETQYF